This TCR beta chain derives from a study of shared clonotypes between healthy human individuals (dated by TCRdb to about 2020). About the study as a whole: Three men and two women, aged 18 to 49 years, made up the cohort. For each donor, three plates each were used for CD4 naive and CD4 memory, two plates were used for CD8 naive, and one plate was used for CD8 memory. The study deeply sequenced blood TCR repertoires of about 5 healthy adults to estimate repertoire size and the extent of clonotype sharing between individuals. Different laboratories and diverse techniques were used to prepare libraries and sequence TCR repertoires, to increase sequencing depth and limit assay-specific biases. Leukapheresis yielded between about 0.9 and 9.5 billion PBMCs per donor. The investigation overall reported the following: When a handful of donors were compared, the shared fraction of clonotypes was around 5% for naive CD4, roughly 3.3% for naive CD8, 2% to 2.5% for memory CD4, and approximately 0.4% for memory CD8. Sampling was restricted to blood, and TCR repertoires in tissues likely differ from the TCR repertoires found in blood. Pairwise subsampling indicated that sequencing depth was expected to affect the degree of clonotype sharing among donors. Incomplete sequencing was indicated by rarefaction of sorted-subset datasets, despite the large sequencing depth. Larger estimated clonotype richness was generally found for naive subsets than for memory subsets. The genetic and exposure-history diversity represented was limited by the small number of donors. Higher generation probabilities were observed for clonotypes shared by all four sorted-subset donors than for non-shared clonotypes.

Details on this clone: It lacks a known antigen. Base qualities are not at hand, and no much larger clone is one base apart.

Via the germline V gene (reference sequence), CDR1 is LNHDA and CDR2 SQIVND. Counted from cysteine to phenylalanine, this CDR3 has 13 amino acids. Only CDR3 DNA remains: 39 bases, in frame from the first base. The trim is 1 base for V and 5 bases for J, with a gap of 6 bases between the germline ends. The donors were healthy, HIV-negative adults who had no recently reported acute infections or vaccinations. Only Caucasian adults living in Nashville, Tennessee, USA were represented among the donors. CD4+ T cells were enriched through magnetic negative selection, after which naive cells were positively selected on CD45RA and the remaining negative fraction served as the memory subset. Blood was collected by leukapheresis, and PBMCs were isolated by Ficoll-Histopaque density gradient centrifugation and then cryopreserved in liquid nitrogen vapor phase. Purity and quantity of every magnetically sorted T cell population were checked by analytical flow cytometry. Each sorted fraction had its genomic DNA isolated and then quantified by UV absorbance on a Nanodrop 2000c.

TCR CDR3 regions were amplified from genomic DNA by multiplex PCR using the deep immunoSEQ assay. Genomic DNA extracted from each cell subset was distributed evenly over all wells of several immunoSEQ 96-well plates, and each plate served as one replicate. For sorted subsets, roughly 0.2 ug genomic DNA, equal to about 30,000 T cell genomes, was loaded into each replicate PCR. Purified libraries were measured with a Qubit 3.0 fluorometer, size-checked on a Bioanalyzer 2100, and measured again with the KAPA Library Quantification kit. Every immunoSEQ 96-well plate was sequenced on a dedicated single-read 150-cycle Illumina NextSeq 550 flow cell. The study's processing was this. The immunoSEQ output contained only junctional sequences without quality scores, so filtering could not match that applied to full-length reads. Sequences were annotated with PyIR, a Python wrapper for IgBLAST v1.9, using IMGT germline references to assign V/J genes and CDR3. Reads were filtered out if the reads had weak V/J assignments (E-value above 1e-6), no CDR3, stop codons, out-of-frame junctions, or ambiguous translated residues. A V3J clonotype was defined by an identical inferred V gene, J gene, and CDR3 amino acid sequence. Percentage overlap between repertoires was calculated by dividing the number of shared unique clonotypes by the size of the smaller repertoire. Richness of each repertoire was evaluated using RTK rarefaction, the Chao1 estimator, and Recon v2.1 estimates of unobserved clonotypes. Generation probabilities were computed with OLGA for all TCRbeta clonotypes obtained by the gDNA method from four donors. TCRdb carries this immuneACCESS record with in-frame sequences only. Its versions omit some clonotypes, under half of them owing to an unresolved V gene in the studies checked, with the rest unexplained. The D gene and trimming were derived from the DNA, and the V and J assignments and clone size from that table. The sample contains roughly 1,500,000 clones, approximately 98% of them found a single time. The top ten hold approximately 0.45% of the sample.

The sample consisted of naive CD4+ T cells sorted from blood. Sample cell subset or site, as interpreted from the label and publication: CD45RA+ positively selected. This TCR was recovered from a man in his thirties or forties in good health. The chain is encoded by TRBV19 joined to TRBJ2-1; the D gene identity is not certain. The CDR3 region has the sequence CASSIVSDNEQFF. DNA sequence: TGTGCCAGTAGTATAGTGTCCGACAATGAGCAGTTCTTC.